A selection of T cell receptor beta chains follows, all from one sample in a study of T cells in tuberculosis. Method: immunoSEQ multiplex PCR; TCRdb's copy keeps in-frame clones and lacks some. The sample holds 40,000 to 50,000 clones, 95% seen once. Input material: PBMCs. The receptors were sampled from a donor aged 10-35 years with latent tuberculosis or without tuberculosis infection. Both conserved end residues are part of each CDR3. A D gene is named only where the DNA matches it firmly. Expanded clones get a size class; other rows say once, few or many, or leave the size out.

size,J,V,D,CDR3,DNA
.,TRBJ2-2,TRBV7-2,.,CASSGRQFDGELFF,TGTGCCAGCAGCGGACGACAGTTCGACGGGGAGCTGTTTTTT
.,TRBJ1-4,TRBV9,TRBD1,CASSALTGEKLFF,TGTGCCAGCAGCGCCCTGACAGGGGAAAAACTGTTTTTT
.,TRBJ1-2,TRBV6-6,.,CASSYPRDLNYGYTF,TGTGCCAGCAGTTACCCCCGGGATCTGAACTATGGCTACACCTTC
.,TRBJ1-1,TRBV19,.,CASGQLNTEAFF,TGTGCCAGTGGACAGCTGAACACTGAAGCTTTCTTT
.,TRBJ1-2,TRBV9,.,CASSVEGGWDYGYTF,TGTGCCAGCAGCGTAGAGGGAGGTTGGGACTATGGCTACACCTTC
.,TRBJ1-4,TRBV7-9,.,CASSSSTKRELNEKLFF,TGTGCCAGCAGCTCGTCAACCAAAAGGGAGCTTAATGAAAAACTGTTTTTT
.,TRBJ1-1,TRBV25-1,.,CASTSSRTEAFF,TGTGCCAGCACCTCTTCTCGCACTGAAGCTTTCTTT
.,TRBJ1-6,TRBV10-3,.,CAIRGSRSDSLNNSPLHF,TGTGCCATCAGGGGGAGCAGGAGCGATTCCTTAAATAATTCACCCCTCCACTTT
.,TRBJ1-5,TRBV18,TRBD1,CASSPTGGDQPQHF,TGTGCCAGCTCACCGACAGGGGGAGATCAGCCCCAGCATTTT
once,TRBJ1-5,TRBV6-1,.,CATHWGGPTNQPQHF,TGTGCCACCCATTGGGGGGGGCCCACAAATCAGCCCCAGCATTTT
.,TRBJ2-1,TRBV7-2,.,CASTSGADGQKQFF,TGTGCCAGCACCAGTGGTGCGGACGGACAGAAGCAGTTCTTC
few,TRBJ2-1,TRBV14,TRBD2,CASSQDLSSGGRNEQFF,TGTGCCAGCAGCCAAGATCTTTCCAGCGGGGGTAGGAATGAGCAGTTCTTC
once,TRBJ2-3,TRBV19,.,CASRAPRLADTQYF,TGTGCCAGTAGGGCCCCGCGACTTGCAGATACGCAGTATTTT
.,TRBJ2-3,TRBV4-1,.,CASSPPVAGYSTDTQYF,TGCGCCAGCAGCCCTCCAGTCGCGGGATATTCCACAGATACGCAGTATTTT
.,TRBJ2-5,TRBV27,TRBD2,CASSLVAGGPQETQYF,TGTGCCAGCAGTTTGGTAGCGGGGGGTCCGCAAGAGACCCAGTACTTC
.,TRBJ2-5,TRBV27,TRBD1,CASKKGQGRGFFETQYF,TGTGCCAGCAAAAAGGGACAGGGGCGAGGGTTTTTCGAGACCCAGTACTTC
.,TRBJ2-1,TRBV21-1,.,CASSKLRGGPYNEQFF,TGTGCCAGCAGCAAACTGCGAGGGGGACCCTACAATGAGCAGTTCTTC
.,TRBJ2-1,TRBV5-8,TRBD1,CASSRDRGNNYNEQFF,TGTGCCAGCAGCCGGGACAGGGGAAATAACTACAATGAGCAGTTCTTC
.,TRBJ2-7,TRBV25-1,TRBD1,CASSARDRGDEQYF,TGTGCCAGCAGTGCCCGGGACAGGGGTGACGAGCAGTACTTC
.,TRBJ1-5,TRBV6-5,TRBD1,CASRPGTGNQPQHF,TGTGCCAGCAGGCCCGGGACAGGCAATCAGCCCCAGCATTTT
.,TRBJ1-1,TRBV6-6,.,CASSFSSNTEAFF,TGTGCCAGCAGTTTTTCTTCGAACACTGAAGCTTTCTTT
once,TRBJ2-3,TRBV19,.,CASSIFEGATDTQYF,TGTGCCAGTAGTATCTTCGAGGGAGCCACAGATACGCAGTATTTT
.,TRBJ1-1,TRBV19,.,CAIRDIWGKEDGKAFF,TGTGCCATACGGGACATTTGGGGCAAGGAGGACGGAAAAGCTTTCTTT
.,TRBJ1-1,TRBV29-1,.,CSVGVAGNTEAFF,TGCAGCGTTGGAGTGGCGGGAAACACTGAAGCTTTCTTT
.,TRBJ2-4,TRBV5-1,.,CASSLEIGGRGKNIQYF,TGCGCCAGCAGCCTTGAGATTGGGGGCAGGGGCAAAAACATTCAGTACTTC
.,TRBJ1-5,TRBV12-5,.,CASGLVGVSNQPQHF,TGTGCTAGTGGTTTGGTAGGGGTCAGCAATCAGCCCCAGCATTTT
.,TRBJ2-7,TRBV9,TRBD2,CASSVEPSPPGLAGGLSHEQYF,TGTGCCAGCAGCGTAGAACCCTCCCCTCCTGGACTAGCGGGGGGTTTATCCCACGAGCAGTACTTC
once,TRBJ1-5,TRBV6-5,.,CASSRGSGNQPQHF,TGTGCCAGCAGTCGAGGGTCTGGCAATCAGCCCCAGCATTTT
.,TRBJ1-1,TRBV30,.,CACPRGGTEAFF,TGTGCCTGCCCCAGGGGTGGCACTGAAGCTTTCTTT
.,TRBJ1-6,TRBV4-1,TRBD1,CASSQVTGVNSPLHF,TGCGCCAGCAGCCAAGTTACAGGGGTTAATTCACCCCTCCACTTT
.,TRBJ2-7,TRBV7-2,TRBD1,CASSWGTGDTGEQYF,TGTGCCAGCAGCTGGGGGACAGGGGACACCGGCGAGCAGTACTTC
.,TRBJ1-5,TRBV28,.,CASSSGGAGQPQHF,TGTGCCAGCAGTTCGGGGGGCGCGGGTCAGCCCCAGCATTTT
.,TRBJ2-7,TRBV25-1,TRBD1,CASSQDRGPYEQYF,TGTGCCAGCAGCCAGGACAGGGGGCCCTACGAGCAGTACTTC
.,TRBJ1-1,TRBV28,.,CASSLSLGGFREAFF,TGTGCCAGCAGTTTATCCCTTGGCGGATTCAGAGAAGCTTTCTTT
.,TRBJ1-2,TRBV29-1,.,CSVEKQGNGYTF,TGCAGCGTTGAAAAACAGGGAAATGGCTACACCTTC
.,TRBJ1-2,TRBV9,.,CASSVGGGDYGYTF,TGTGCCAGCAGCGTAGGCGGGGGCGACTATGGCTACACCTTC